The clone carrying this T cell receptor (beta chain) was seen ten or more times. Trimming took 6 bases from V and 5 from J; bases not matched to a gene: 11. The germline CDR1 and CDR2 sequences are SNHLY and FYNNEI. The CDR3 is 15 amino acids. Patients chosen for sequencing had CD8+CD57+ cells that had expanded, as shown by flow cytometry. This sample was taken from a study of CD8+CD57+ T cells in acquired aplastic anemia. Genomic DNA served as template for TCR beta VDJ and CDR3 profiling. TCRdb re-called the reads with MiXCR, one entry per CDR3 protein. The profile shows roughly 500,000 distinct CDR3 sequences, about a third of them singletons.

This receptor was obtained from a human donor with aplastic anemia. Material: sorted CD4+, CD8+, or CD8+CD57+ T cells (not recorded which) from PBMCs. The chain couples TRBV2 to TRBJ2-7; 9 nucleotides align to TRBD1. The CDR3 loop is CASSLLQGAVDEQYF. The CDR3 region has the DNA TGTGCCAGCAGCCTCCTACAGGGGGCTGTAGACGAGCAGTACTTC.